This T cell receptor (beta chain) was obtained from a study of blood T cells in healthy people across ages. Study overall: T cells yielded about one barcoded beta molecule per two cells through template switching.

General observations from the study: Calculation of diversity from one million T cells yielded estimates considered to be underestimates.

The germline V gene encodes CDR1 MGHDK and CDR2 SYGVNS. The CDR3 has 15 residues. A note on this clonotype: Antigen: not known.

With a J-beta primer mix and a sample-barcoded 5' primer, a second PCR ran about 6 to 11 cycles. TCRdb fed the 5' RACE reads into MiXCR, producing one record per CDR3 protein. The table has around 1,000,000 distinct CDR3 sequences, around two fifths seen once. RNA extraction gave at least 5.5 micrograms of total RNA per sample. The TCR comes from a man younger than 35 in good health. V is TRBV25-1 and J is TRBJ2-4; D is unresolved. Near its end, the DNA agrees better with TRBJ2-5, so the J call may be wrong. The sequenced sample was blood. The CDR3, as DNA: TGTGCCAGCAGTTCTTCCCTGGCGGCTCAAGAGACCCAGTACTTC. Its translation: CASSSSLAAQETQYF.